This TCR beta chain was captured by sequencing in a study of blood T cells in healthy people across ages. Alongside a J-beta primer mix, a sample-barcoded 5' primer served in a second PCR lasting 7 to 11 cycles. In TCRdb, the 5' RACE reads were re-called with MiXCR into one record per CDR3 protein. The sample consists of around 700,000 distinct CDR3 sequences, roughly 25% of them appearing once. The CDR3 loop spans 19 amino acids. Trimming at V came to 8 bases and at J to 0 bases, leaving 18 bases not matched to a gene. CDR1 and CDR2 from the germline V gene are MNHEY and SVGEGT. This clonotype was counted between two and nine times. The sample was also linked to a second study, of T cells of mothers and their children. That investigation notes: Added by the second PCR's M1S primer were sample barcodes and 2-4 random nucleotides. For each mother, over 9.5 million TCR beta CDR3 reads were obtained, and for each child, roughly 2.8 million. For related and unrelated pairs alike, thymic selection shapes TCR recombination output similarly.

Material for sequencing was blood. The chain couples TRBV6-2 or TRBV6-3 to TRBJ2-4, with 8 bases lining up with TRBD1. This TCR was recovered from a boy aged 5 to 17 in good health. As DNA, the CDR3 is TGTGCCAGCGTTTACTCCCCGGACAGGGATTATCTAGCCAAAAACATTCAGTACTTC. It is translated as CASVYSPDRDYLAKNIQYF.